The entry that follows covers one T cell receptor (beta chain) sequence. This entry is derived from a study of blood T cell repertoires in COVID-19. Across the study: COVID-19 samples from acute and convalescent phases originated in the United States, Italy and Spain.

The CDR3 totals 15 residues. Trimming removed 9 bases at V and 0 bases at J, with 15 bases between. Germline-derived CDR1 and CDR2 are MNHEY and SVGAGI. Libraries were prepared by immunoSEQ multiplex PCR; TCRdb keeps only in-frame clonotypes and omits some of them. The table includes 300,000 to 400,000 clones, 85% to 90% detected once. This TCR came from a woman between 25 and 40 years old with COVID-19, enrolled during active disease. Sequenced sample: peripheral blood. V is TRBV6-5 and J is TRBJ2-1, with a weak D call TRBD1 (6 bases). The CDR3 nucleotides read TGTGCCAGGACAGGTACCCCGAGCTCCTACAATGAGCAGTTCTTC. Translation: CARTGTPSSYNEQFF.